Sequencing of this T cell receptor (beta chain) was carried out in a study of blood T cell repertoires in COVID-19. For the study at large: Sites across the United States, Italy and Spain contributed samples from acute and convalescent COVID-19.

V lost 7 bases and J lost 0; bases outside the gene matches: 0. Per germline, CDR1 SQVTM and CDR2 ANQGSEA. The CDR3 totals 12 residues. In the original workflow: Amplification of reference gene primers provided the estimated nucleated cell counts. Data came from immunoSEQ multiplex PCR; TCRdb stores just in-frame clones and leaves some out. The V and J calls and clone size are taken from that table; D and trimming were inferred from the DNA. The table shows about 330,000 clones, with around nine tenths occurring only once. This clonotype was sampled from a woman between 45 and 65 years old with active or convalescent COVID-19. The rearrangement links TRBV29-1 to TRBJ1-3; 7 positions agree with TRBD1. Sequencing was done on a sample of peripheral blood. The CDR3, as DNA: TGCAGCGGGACAGGCTCTGGAAACACCATATATTTT. It codes for CSGTGSGNTIYF. Combining the CDR3 with reference TRBV29-1 and TRBJ1-3 gives the whole variable domain SAVISQKPSRDICQRGTSLTIQCQVDSQVTMMFWYRQQPGQSLTLIATANQGSEATYESGFVIDKFPISRPNLTFSTLTVSNMSPEDSSIYLCSGTGSGNTIYFGEGSWLTVV.